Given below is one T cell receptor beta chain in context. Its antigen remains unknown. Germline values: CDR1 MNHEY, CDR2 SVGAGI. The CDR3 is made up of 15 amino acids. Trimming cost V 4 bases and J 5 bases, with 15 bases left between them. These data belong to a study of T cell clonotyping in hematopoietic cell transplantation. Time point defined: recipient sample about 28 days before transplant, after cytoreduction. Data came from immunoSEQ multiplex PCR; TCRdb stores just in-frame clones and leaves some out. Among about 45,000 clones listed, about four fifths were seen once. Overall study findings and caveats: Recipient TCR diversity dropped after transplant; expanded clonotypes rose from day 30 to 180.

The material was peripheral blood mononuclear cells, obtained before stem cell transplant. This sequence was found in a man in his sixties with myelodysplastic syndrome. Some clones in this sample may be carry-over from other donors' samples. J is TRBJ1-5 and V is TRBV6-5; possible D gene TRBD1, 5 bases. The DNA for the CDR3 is TGTGCCAGCAGTTTGGGGTTAATGGGGGATCAGCCCCAGCATTTT. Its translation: CASSLGLMGDQPQHF.